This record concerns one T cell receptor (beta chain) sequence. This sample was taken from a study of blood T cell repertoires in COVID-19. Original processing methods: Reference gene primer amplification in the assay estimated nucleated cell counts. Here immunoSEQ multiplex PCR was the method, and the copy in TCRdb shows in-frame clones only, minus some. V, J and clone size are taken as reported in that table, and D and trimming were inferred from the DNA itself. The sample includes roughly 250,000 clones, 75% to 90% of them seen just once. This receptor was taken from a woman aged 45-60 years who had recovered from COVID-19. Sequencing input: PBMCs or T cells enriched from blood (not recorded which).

In DNA, the CDR3 is TGTGCCAGTAGTATAGATGGGCTAGCGGGAGCGCAGAGCTCCTACAATGAGCAGTTCTTC. This translates into CASSIDGLAGAQSSYNEQFF. V usage is TRBV19 and J usage is TRBJ2-1; 10 bases are a match to TRBD2. V lost 0 bases and J lost 0; bases outside the gene matches: 11. The CDR3 length is 20 residues. The germline V gene encodes CDR1 LNHDA and CDR2 SQIVND (reference sequence).